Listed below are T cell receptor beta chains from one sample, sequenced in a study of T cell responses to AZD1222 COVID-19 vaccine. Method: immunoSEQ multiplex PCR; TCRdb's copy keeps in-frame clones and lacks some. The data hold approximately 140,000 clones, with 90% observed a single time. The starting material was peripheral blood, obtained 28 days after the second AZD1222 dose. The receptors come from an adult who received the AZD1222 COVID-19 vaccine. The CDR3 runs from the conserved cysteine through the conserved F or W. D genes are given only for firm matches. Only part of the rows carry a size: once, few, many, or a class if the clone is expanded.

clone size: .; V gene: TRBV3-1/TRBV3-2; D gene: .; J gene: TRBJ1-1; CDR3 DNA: TGTGCCAGCAGCCGAGCATGGTGTCCCATGAACACTGAAGCTTTCTTT; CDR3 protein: CASSRAWCPMNTEAFF
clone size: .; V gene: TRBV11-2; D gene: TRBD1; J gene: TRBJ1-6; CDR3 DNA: TGTGCCAGCAGCTTAGAAGGACAGGTTTCCTATAATTCACCCCTCCACTTT; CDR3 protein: CASSLEGQVSYNSPLHF
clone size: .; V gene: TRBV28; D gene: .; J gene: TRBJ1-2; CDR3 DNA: TGTGCCAGCAGTTTAGCCCAGAGTAACTATGGCTACACCTTC; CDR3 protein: CASSLAQSNYGYTF
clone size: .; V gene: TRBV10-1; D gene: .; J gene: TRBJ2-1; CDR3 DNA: TGCGCCAGCAGTGAGTCCACCCGGCCCGTTTACAATGAGCAGTTCTTC; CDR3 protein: CASSESTRPVYNEQFF
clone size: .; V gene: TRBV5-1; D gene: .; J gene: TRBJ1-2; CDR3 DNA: TGCGCCAGCAGCTTGACTGGTGAGGGGATCTATGGCTACACCTTC; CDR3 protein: CASSLTGEGIYGYTF
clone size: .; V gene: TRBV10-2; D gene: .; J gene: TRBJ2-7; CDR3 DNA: TGCGCCAGCAGGCCGCGGGGGCAAAGCTCCTACGAGCAGTACTTC; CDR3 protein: CASRPRGQSSYEQYF
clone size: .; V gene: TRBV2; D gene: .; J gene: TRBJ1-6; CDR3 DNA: TGTGCCAGCACCGGGACATTTAATTCACCCCTCCACTTT; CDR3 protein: CASTGTFNSPLHF
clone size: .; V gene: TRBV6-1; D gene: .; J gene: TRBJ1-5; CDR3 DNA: TGTGCCAGCAGTGAATCCGCTGGCGGGCCCCAGCATTTT; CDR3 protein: CASSESAGGPQHF
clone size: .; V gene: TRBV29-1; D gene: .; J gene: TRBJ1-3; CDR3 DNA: TGCAGCGTTGAAGGTGGAAACACCATATATTTT; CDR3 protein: CSVEGGNTIYF
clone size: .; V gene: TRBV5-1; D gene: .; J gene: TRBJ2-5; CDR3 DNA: TGCGCCAGCAGCTTGGGGGGCCCGCAGGAGACCCAGTACTTC; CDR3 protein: CASSLGGPQETQYF
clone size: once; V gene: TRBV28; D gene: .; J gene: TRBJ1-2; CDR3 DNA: TGTGCCAGCAGTTTATCCAGGCCCGCAGCCTATGGCTACACCTTC; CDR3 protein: CASSLSRPAAYGYTF
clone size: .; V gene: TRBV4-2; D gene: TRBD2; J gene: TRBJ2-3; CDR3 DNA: TGTGCCAGCAGCTATGAGCCTAGCGGGAGCACAGATACGCAGTATTTT; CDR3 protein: CASSYEPSGSTDTQYF
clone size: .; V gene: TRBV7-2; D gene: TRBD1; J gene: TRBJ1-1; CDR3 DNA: TGTGCCAGCCTCCAGGGGGCGTCGAACACTGAAGCTTTCTTT; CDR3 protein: CASLQGASNTEAFF
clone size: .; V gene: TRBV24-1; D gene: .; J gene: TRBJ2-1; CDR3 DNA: TGTGCCACCGAGGCCATCAATGAGCAGTTCTTC; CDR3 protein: CATEAINEQFF
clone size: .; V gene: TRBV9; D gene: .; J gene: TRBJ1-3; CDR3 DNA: TGTGCCAGCAGCGTAGTTAAATTGAGGAGGGAGGGAAACACCATATATTTT; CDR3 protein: CASSVVKLRREGNTIYF
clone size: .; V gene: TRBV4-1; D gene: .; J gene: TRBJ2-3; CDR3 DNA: TGCGCCAGCAGCCAGGGACCCGGGGTGAGCACAGATACGCAGTATTTT; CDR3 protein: CASSQGPGVSTDTQYF
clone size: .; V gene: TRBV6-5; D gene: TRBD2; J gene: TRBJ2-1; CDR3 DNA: TGTGCCAGCAGTACCATAGCCGGGGGGGCCAATGAGCAGTTCTTC; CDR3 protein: CASSTIAGGANEQFF
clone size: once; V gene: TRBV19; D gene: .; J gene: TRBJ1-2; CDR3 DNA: TGTGCCAGTAGGAACACAGGACCTGGCGGCTACACCTTC; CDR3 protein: CASRNTGPGGYTF
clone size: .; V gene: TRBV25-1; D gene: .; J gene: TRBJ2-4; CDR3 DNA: TGTGCCAGCCGAAGGGGGAACATTCAGTACTTC; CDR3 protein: CASRRGNIQYF
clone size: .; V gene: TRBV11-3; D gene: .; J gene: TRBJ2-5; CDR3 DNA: TGTGCCAGCAGCCAAAGGGTGGGAGAGACCCAGTACTTC; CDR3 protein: CASSQRVGETQYF